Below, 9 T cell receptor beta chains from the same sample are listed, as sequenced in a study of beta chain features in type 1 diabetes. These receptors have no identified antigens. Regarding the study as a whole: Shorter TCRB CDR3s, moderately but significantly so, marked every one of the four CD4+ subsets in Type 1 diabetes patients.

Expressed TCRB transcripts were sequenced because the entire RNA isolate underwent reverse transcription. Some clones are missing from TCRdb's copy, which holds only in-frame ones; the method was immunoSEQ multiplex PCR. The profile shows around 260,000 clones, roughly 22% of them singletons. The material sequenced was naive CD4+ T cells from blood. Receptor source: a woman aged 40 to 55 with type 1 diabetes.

CDR3 loop: CASSYGSLGTQYF. The CDR3 coding sequence is TGTGCCAGCAGTTACGGTTCACTTGGGACCCAGTACTTC. The chain employs TRBV6-5 and TRBJ2-5; no definite D call. The CDR3 covers 13 residues. The germline CDR1 and CDR2 sequences are MNHEY and SVGAGI. Trimming removed 2 bases from V and 7 bases from J, with 11 bases in between.

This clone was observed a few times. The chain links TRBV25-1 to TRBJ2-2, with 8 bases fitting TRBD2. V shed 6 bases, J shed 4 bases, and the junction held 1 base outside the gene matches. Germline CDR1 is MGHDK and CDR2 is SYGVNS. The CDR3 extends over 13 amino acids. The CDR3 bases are TGTGCCAGCAGCGGGAGGGCCACCGGGGAGCTGTTTTTT. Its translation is CASSGRATGELFF.

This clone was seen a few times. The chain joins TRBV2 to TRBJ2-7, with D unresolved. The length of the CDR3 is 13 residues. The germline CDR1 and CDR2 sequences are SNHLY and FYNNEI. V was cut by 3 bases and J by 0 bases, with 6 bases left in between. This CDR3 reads CASSDPRSYEQYF. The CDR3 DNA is TGTGCCAGCAGTGATCCCCGCTCCTACGAGCAGTACTTC.

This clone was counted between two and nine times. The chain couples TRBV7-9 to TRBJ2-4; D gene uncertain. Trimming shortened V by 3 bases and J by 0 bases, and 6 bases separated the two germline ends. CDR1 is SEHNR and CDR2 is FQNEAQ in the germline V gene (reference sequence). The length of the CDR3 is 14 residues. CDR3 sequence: CASSFELAKNIQYF. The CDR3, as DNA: TGTGCCAGCAGCTTCGAGCTAGCCAAAAACATTCAGTACTTC.

For the CDR3, the DNA is TGTGCCAGCAGCCACAGGGACAGGGGGCAAGAGACCCAGTACTTC. This gives the protein CASSHRDRGQETQYF. The V gene is TRBV4-2, the J gene TRBJ2-5; 11 bases map to TRBD1. J lost 2 bases, V lost 3 bases, and 2 bases had no gene match. The CDR3 length is 15 residues. Germline CDR1 and CDR2: LGHNA and YNFKEQ.

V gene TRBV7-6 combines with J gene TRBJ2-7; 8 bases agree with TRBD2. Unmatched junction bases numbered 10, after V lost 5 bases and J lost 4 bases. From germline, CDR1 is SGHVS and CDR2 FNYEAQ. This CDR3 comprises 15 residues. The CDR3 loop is CASSRTSSGFYEQYF. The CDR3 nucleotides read TGTGCCAGCAGCAGAACCTCTAGCGGGTTTTACGAGCAGTACTTC.

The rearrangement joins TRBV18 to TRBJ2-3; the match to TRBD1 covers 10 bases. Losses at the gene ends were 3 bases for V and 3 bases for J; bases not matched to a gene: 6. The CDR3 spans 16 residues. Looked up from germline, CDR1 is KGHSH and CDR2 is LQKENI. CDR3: CASSPYRDRGTDTQYF. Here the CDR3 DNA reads TGTGCCAGCTCACCCTACCGGGACAGGGGAACAGATACGCAGTATTTT. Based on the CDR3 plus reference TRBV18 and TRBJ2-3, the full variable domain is NAGVMQNPRHLVRRRGQEARLRCSPMKGHSHVYWYRQLPEEGLKFMVYLQKENIIDESGMPKERFSAEFPKEGPSILRIQQVVRGDSAAYFCASSPYRDRGTDTQYFGPGTRLTVL.

The CDR3 region is CASSWTGGWEEKLFF. CDR3 in DNA: TGTGCCAGCAGTTGGACAGGGGGTTGGGAAGAAAAACTGTTTTTT. This sequence joins TRBV7-9 and TRBJ1-4, with TRBD1 matching over 10 bases. The CDR3 length is 15 residues. Germline assignment: CDR1 SEHNR and CDR2 FQNEAQ (reference sequence). The V segment lost 6 bases and the J segment 8 bases; nucleotides outside the gene matches: 9.

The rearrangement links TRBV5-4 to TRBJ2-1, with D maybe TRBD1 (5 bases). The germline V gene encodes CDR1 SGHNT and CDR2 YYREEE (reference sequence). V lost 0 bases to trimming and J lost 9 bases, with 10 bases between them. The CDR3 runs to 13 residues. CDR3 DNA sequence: TGTGCCAGCAGCTTGGGCCTCAGGGTTGAGCAGTTCTTC. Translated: CASSLGLRVEQFF. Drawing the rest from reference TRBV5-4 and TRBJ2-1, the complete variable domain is ETGVTQSPTHLIKTRGQQVTLRCSSQSGHNTVSWYQQALGQGPQFIFQYYREEENGRGNFPPRFSGLQFPNYSSELNVNALELDDSALYLCASSLGLRVEQFFGPGTRLTVL.